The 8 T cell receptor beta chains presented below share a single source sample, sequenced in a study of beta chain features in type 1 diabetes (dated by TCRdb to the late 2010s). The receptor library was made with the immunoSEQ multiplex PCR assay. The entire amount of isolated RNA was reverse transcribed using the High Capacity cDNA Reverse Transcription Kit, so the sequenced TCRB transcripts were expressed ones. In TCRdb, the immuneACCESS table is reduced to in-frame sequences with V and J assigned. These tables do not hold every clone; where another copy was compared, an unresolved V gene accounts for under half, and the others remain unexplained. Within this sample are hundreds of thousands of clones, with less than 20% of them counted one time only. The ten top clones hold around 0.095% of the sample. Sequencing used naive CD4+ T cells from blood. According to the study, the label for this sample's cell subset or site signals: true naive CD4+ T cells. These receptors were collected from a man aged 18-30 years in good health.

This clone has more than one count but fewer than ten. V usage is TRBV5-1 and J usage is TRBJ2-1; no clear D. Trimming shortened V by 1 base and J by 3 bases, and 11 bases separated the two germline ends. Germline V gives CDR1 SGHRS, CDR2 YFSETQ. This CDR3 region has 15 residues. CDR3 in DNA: TGCGCCAGCAGCTTGAGTGGTGCGTTCTACAATGAGCAGTTCTTC. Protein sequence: CASSLSGAFYNEQFF. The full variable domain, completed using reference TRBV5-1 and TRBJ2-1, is KAGVTQTPRYLIKTRGQQVTLSCSPISGHRSVSWYQQTPGQGLQFLFEYFSETQRNKGNFPGRFSGRQFSNSRSEMNVSTLELGDSALYLCASSLSGAFYNEQFFGPGTRLTVL.

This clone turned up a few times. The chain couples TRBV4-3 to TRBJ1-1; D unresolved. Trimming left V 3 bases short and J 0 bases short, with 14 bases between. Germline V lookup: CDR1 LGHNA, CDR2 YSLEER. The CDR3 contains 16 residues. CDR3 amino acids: CASSHDTDIMNTEAFF. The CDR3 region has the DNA TGCGCCAGCAGCCACGACACAGACATTATGAACACTGAAGCTTTCTTT.

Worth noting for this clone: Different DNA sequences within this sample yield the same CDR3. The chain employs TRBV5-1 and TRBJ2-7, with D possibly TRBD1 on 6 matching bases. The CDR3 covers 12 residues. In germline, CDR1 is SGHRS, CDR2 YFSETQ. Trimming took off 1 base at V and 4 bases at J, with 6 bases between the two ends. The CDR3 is CASSLTGYEQYF. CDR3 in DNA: TGCGCCAGCAGCTTGACAGGGTACGAGCAGTACTTC.

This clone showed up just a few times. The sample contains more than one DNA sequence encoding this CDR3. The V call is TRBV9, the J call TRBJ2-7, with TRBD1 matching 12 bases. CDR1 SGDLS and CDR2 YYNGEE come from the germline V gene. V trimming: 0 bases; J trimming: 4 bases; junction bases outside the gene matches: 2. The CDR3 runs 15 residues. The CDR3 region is CASSVEGQGAYEQYF. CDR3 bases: TGTGCCAGCAGCGTAGAGGGACAGGGGGCGTACGAGCAGTACTTC.

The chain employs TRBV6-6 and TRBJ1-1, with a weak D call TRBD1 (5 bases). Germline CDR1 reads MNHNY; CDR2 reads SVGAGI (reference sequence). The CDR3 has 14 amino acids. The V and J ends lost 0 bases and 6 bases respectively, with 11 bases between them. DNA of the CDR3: TGTGCCAGCAGTTACTCGCCAGGGACCCCTGAAGCTTTCTTT. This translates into CASSYSPGTPEAFF.

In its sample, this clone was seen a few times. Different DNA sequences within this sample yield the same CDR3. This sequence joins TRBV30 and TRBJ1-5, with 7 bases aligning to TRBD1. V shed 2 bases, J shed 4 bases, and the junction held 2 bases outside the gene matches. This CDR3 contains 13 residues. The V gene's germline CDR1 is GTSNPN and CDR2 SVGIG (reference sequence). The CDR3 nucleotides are TGTGCCTGGAGTTCACAGGGGAATCAGCCCCAGCATTTT. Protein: CAWSSQGNQPQHF.

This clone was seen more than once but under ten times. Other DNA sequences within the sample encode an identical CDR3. The CDR3, as DNA: TGTGCCAGCTCACCGTCAGTGAACACTGAAGCTTTCTTT. Translated, it gives CASSPSVNTEAFF. The chain carries TRBV18 and TRBJ1-1; D uncertain. The germline V gene encodes CDR1 KGHSH and CDR2 LQKENI. There are 13 residues in the CDR3. The V and J ends lost 3 bases and 0 bases respectively, with 5 bases between them.

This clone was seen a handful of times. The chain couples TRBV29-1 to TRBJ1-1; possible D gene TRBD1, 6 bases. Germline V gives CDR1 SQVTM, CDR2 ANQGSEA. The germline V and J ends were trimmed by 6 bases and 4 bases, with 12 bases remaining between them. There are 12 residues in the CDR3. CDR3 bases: TGCAGCGTCGTCACAGGGATCACTGAAGCTTTCTTT. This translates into CSVVTGITEAFF.